Here is one TCR beta chain with its context. Its antigen is currently unknown. This record belongs to a study of shared clonotypes between healthy human individuals. CDR1 and CDR2 (germline): MDHEN, SYDVKM. The ends were cut back, 5 bases at V and 7 bases at J, with 18 bases in the middle. This CDR3 is 15 amino acids long. Generated by immunoSEQ multiplex PCR, the TCRdb table keeps only in-frame clones and is missing some. The table has 2,500,000 or so clones, approximately 94% seen once. All the donors were Caucasian adults who lived in Nashville, Tennessee. Study-wide points: Naive CD4 clonotypes were shared across a handful of donors at about 5%.

The chain combines TRBV28 with TRBJ2-1, with TRBD1 as a possible D gene (6 bases). Sequenced sample: naive CD4+ T cells sorted from blood. Subset noted: CD45RA+ positively selected. The receptor was derived from a man aged 18 to 30 in good health. For the CDR3, the DNA is TGTGCCAGCAGTCCTATAGACAGGCCGGGGAATGAGCAGTTCTTC. Protein: CASSPIDRPGNEQFF.